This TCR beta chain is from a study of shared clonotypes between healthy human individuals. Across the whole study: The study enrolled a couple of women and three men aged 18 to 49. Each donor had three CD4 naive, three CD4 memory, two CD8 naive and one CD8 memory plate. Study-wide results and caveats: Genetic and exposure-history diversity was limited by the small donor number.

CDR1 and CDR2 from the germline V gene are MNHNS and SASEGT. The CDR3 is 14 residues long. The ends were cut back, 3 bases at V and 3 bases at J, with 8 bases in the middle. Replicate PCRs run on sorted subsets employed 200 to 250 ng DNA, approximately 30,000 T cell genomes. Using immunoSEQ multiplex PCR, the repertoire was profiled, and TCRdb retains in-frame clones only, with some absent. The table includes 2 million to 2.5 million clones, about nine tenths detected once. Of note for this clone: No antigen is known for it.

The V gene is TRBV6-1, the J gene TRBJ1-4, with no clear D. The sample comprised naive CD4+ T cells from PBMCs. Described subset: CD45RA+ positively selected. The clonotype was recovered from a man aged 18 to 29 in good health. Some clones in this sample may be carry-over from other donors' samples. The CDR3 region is CASSERRSNEKLFF. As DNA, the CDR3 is TGTGCCAGCAGTGAGCGACGGTCTAATGAAAAACTGTTTTTT.